The next 27 T cell receptor beta chains were all read from a single sample in a study of shared clonotypes between healthy human individuals. Sequencing used immunoSEQ multiplex PCR; TCRdb keeps in-frame clones, though not all of them. The sample carries 300,000 to 400,000 clones, around 74% recorded once. Sequencing was performed on memory CD4+ T cells sorted from blood. The sample's subset: CD45RA-negative fraction. The receptors shown here come from a man under 40 in good health.

In the case of this clone: Other DNA sequences in the sample encode the same CDR3. The rearrangement uses TRBV28 and TRBJ2-2; D unclear. The CDR3 spans 12 residues. Germline-derived CDR1 and CDR2 are MDHEN and SYDVKM. V was shortened by 5 bases and J by 5 bases, with 6 bases between the two germline ends. CDR3 loop: CASSLLTGELFF. DNA for the CDR3: TGTGCCAGCAGTCTATTAACCGGGGAGCTGTTTTTT. Full variable domain (rest looked up from reference TRBV28 and TRBJ2-2): DVKVTQSSRYLVKRTGEKVFLECVQDMDHENMFWYRQDPGLGLRLIYFSYDVKMKEKGDIPEGYSVSREKKERFSLILESASTNQTSMYLCASSLLTGELFFGEGSRLTVL.

V and J are TRBV6-1 and TRBJ1-2, with D maybe TRBD1 (6 bases). The CDR3 runs 12 residues. Germline V gene sequence: CDR1 MNHNS, CDR2 SASEGT. The V end lost 7 bases, the J end lost 7 bases, and 13 bases lay between the germline ends. This CDR3 is CASMGGAVGYTF. CDR3 coding DNA: TGTGCCAGCATGGGGGGCGCGGTTGGCTACACCTTC.

V is TRBV30 and J is TRBJ2-5, with D perhaps TRBD2 (5 bases). Germline V gene lookup returns CDR1 GTSNPN and CDR2 SVGIG (reference sequence). There are 13 residues in the CDR3. V dropped 5 bases and J dropped 4 bases, with 14 bases sitting between them. This CDR3 is CAWESGLGETQYF. As DNA, the CDR3 is TGTGCCTGGGAATCCGGACTGGGAGAGACCCAGTACTTC.

This chain links TRBV28 with TRBJ2-6; D could derive from TRBD1 or TRBD2 (5 bases each). CDR3 size: 16 residues. The V end was cut by 7 bases, the J end by 0 bases, with 13 bases between. CDR1 and CDR2 from the germline V gene are MDHEN and SYDVKM. CDR3 region: CASTPGSISGANVLTF. As DNA, the CDR3 is TGTGCCAGCACCCCAGGGAGTATCTCTGGGGCCAACGTCCTGACTTTC.

This clone has only one observation. The chain is built from TRBV29-1 and TRBJ2-1; 7 bases match TRBD2. Germline CDR1 is SQVTM and CDR2 is ANQGSEA. V was clipped by 0 bases and J by 8 bases; unmatched bases: 7. There are 14 residues in the CDR3. CDR3 sequence: CSVEDGYSGDEQFF. The CDR3 bases are TGCAGCGTTGAAGATGGCTACAGCGGGGATGAGCAGTTCTTC.

This rearrangement joins TRBV28 to TRBJ1-1; D not certain. Trimming took off 3 bases at V and 10 bases at J, with 9 bases between the two ends. The CDR3 loop spans 11 amino acids. Germline loops: CDR1 MDHEN, CDR2 SYDVKM. CDR3 coding DNA: TGTGCCAGCAGTTTTCCACCGTCAGCTTTCTTT. Translation: CASSFPPSAFF.

This clone was seen more than once but under ten times. The J gene is TRBJ1-1, the V gene TRBV5-1; D is uncertain. Germline lookup yields CDR1 SGHRS and CDR2 YFSETQ. V lost 4 bases and J lost 0, with 7 bases in between. The CDR3 runs to 13 residues. The CDR3 spells CASSRSLNTEAFF. The CDR3 region has the DNA TGCGCCAGCAGCCGCTCACTGAACACTGAAGCTTTCTTT.

The chain employs TRBV12-2 and TRBJ2-7; TRBD2, the table's D call, was not compared with the DNA. TRBV12-2 is an annotated pseudogene. This CDR3 is built from 15 residues. As DNA, the CDR3 is TGTGCAAGTCGCCCGCCCACGGGGGACCAGTACGAGCAGTACTTC. Amino acids: CASRPPTGDQYEQYF.

This clone was observed once. The CDR3 nucleotides read TGCGCCAGCAGCCCGATCACAGGGTACCACGAGCAGTACTTC. Translating it yields CASSPITGYHEQYF. The rearrangement links TRBV4-1 to TRBJ2-7, with D perhaps TRBD1 (6 bases). CDR1 and CDR2 from the germline V gene are MGHRA and YSYEKL. Trimming took off 4 bases at V and 5 bases at J, with 15 bases between the two ends. The CDR3 has 14 amino acids.

This chain connects TRBV20-1 to TRBJ1-1; D ambiguous. CDR1 is DFQATT, CDR2 SNEGSKA, per germline (reference sequence). V shed 3 bases and J shed 6 bases, with 8 bases lying between them. This CDR3 is 11 amino acids long. In nucleotides, the CDR3 is TGCAGTGCTAGCCGGACCTCTGAAGCTTTCTTT. Its protein product is CSASRTSEAFF.

The rearrangement links TRBV18 to TRBJ2-3; no firm D call. In germline, CDR1 is KGHSH, CDR2 LQKENI. The CDR3 consists of 14 residues. Trimming removed 3 bases from V and 2 bases from J, with 9 bases in between. CDR3 DNA sequence: TGTGCCAGCTCACCGGGTTTTTTCACAGATACGCAGTATTTT. Translated, it gives CASSPGFFTDTQYF.

The rearrangement uses TRBV19 and TRBJ2-2; D might be TRBD2 (6 bases). Trimming took off 6 bases at V and 8 bases at J, with 13 bases between the two ends. The CDR3 extends over 13 amino acids. Germline lookup yields CDR1 LNHDA and CDR2 SQIVND (reference sequence). The CDR3 nucleotides read TGTGCCAGTAGGTCGACTAGTTCGGGGGAGCTGTTTTTT. Translated: CASRSTSSGELFF.

The rearrangement uses TRBV6-6 and TRBJ1-1; no clear D gene. The CDR3 has 16 residues. In germline, CDR1 is MNHNY, CDR2 SVGAGI (reference sequence). The germline V and J ends were trimmed by 0 bases and 6 bases, with 17 bases remaining between them. In nucleotides, the CDR3 is TGTGCCAGCAGTTACTCGATAGGGCGGGGTCTGGCTGAAGCTTTCTTT. Amino acid sequence: CASSYSIGRGLAEAFF.

J is TRBJ2-1 and V is TRBV4-1; 7 bases are a match to TRBD2. Germline CDR1 MGHRA, CDR2 YSYEKL. V lost 4 bases and J lost 6; bases outside the gene matches: 12. The CDR3 is 16 residues long. The CDR3 DNA reads TGCGCCAGCAGCCCCTTAGCGGGCCCCGGGATCAATGAGCAGTTCTTC. It encodes CASSPLAGPGINEQFF.

The chain uses TRBV10-3 and TRBJ2-2; unclear D gene. Trimming left V 4 bases short and J 7 bases short, with 10 bases between. The CDR3 length is 13 residues. Germline CDR1 ENHRY, CDR2 SYGVKD. CDR3 sequence (DNA): TGTGCCATCAGTGCCGGTAACGGCGGGGAGCTGTTTTTT. It codes for CAISAGNGGELFF.

CDR3 sequence: CASSSGGMAETQYF. CDR3 DNA: TGTGCCAGCAGTTCGGGCGGGATGGCAGAGACCCAGTACTTC. This sequence joins TRBV28 and TRBJ2-5, with D perhaps matching TRBD2 (6 bases). Per germline, CDR1 MDHEN and CDR2 SYDVKM. The germline V and J ends were trimmed by 4 bases and 4 bases, with 13 bases remaining between them. The CDR3 spans 14 residues.

CDR3: CASSLGHGNTEAFF. The DNA for the CDR3 is TGTGCCAGCAGCTTAGGCCATGGGAACACTGAAGCTTTCTTT. The chain is built from TRBV7-2 and TRBJ1-1; D is unclear. Deletions cut 1 base from V and 1 base from J, with 7 bases between. Germline CDR1 SGHTA, CDR2 FQGNSA. The CDR3 contains 14 residues.

This chain connects TRBV7-3 to TRBJ1-4; tentative D call: TRBD1 (5 bases). The V gene lost 5 bases and the J gene lost 5 bases, with 15 bases spanning the gap. The germline gives CDR1 SGHTA, CDR2 FQGTGA. The CDR3 is made up of 15 amino acids. DNA of the CDR3: TGTGCCAGCAGCCCTACGGGACTTATGAATGAAAAACTGTTTTTT. This codes for CASSPTGLMNEKLFF.

This clone was seen once. Written as DNA, the CDR3 is TGTGCCAGCAGCGAGGGCTTAGCGGGAGCATCCTACAATGAGCAGTTCTTC. This translates into CASSEGLAGASYNEQFF. The genes are TRBV5-4 and TRBJ2-1; 9 bases fit TRBD2. Germline CDR1 SGHNT, CDR2 YYREEE (reference sequence). After removal of 4 bases from V and 1 base from J, the junction contained 9 bases not matched to a gene. CDR3 length: 17 residues.

J is TRBJ2-7 and V is TRBV11-3; TRBD2 agrees at 10 bases. J gave up 7 bases and V 1 base, and 4 bases lay outside the gene matches. CDR1 SGHNT and CDR2 YENEEA come from the germline V gene. This CDR3 comprises 14 residues. The CDR3 region has the DNA TGTGCCAGCAGCTTAGTCAGCGGGAGGGGAGAGCAGTACTTC. This sequence encodes CASSLVSGRGEQYF.

As for this clone: An end of the junction differs from the germline gene, which may be a read error. The chain combines TRBV7-7 with TRBJ2-1; 7 bases are a match to TRBD2. CDR3 length: 13 residues. Germline assignment: CDR1 SSHAT and CDR2 FNYEAQ (reference sequence). The CDR3 sequence: CASSPGLINEQFF. In DNA, the CDR3 is TGTGCTAGCAGCCCGGGACTAATCAATGAGCAGTTCTTC.

The chain combines TRBV10-3 with TRBJ2-3; D gene ambiguous. The CDR3 sequence is 14 residues long. The V end was cut by 0 bases, the J end by 1 base, with 5 bases between. The germline CDR1 and CDR2 sequences are ENHRY and SYGVKD. The CDR3 DNA reads TGTGCCATCAGTGAGTCGGTCCGCACAGATACGCAGTATTTT. Its protein product is CAISESVRTDTQYF.

This clone showed up just once. V gene TRBV7-9 combines with J gene TRBJ2-1; possible D gene TRBD2, 5 bases. The CDR3 covers 13 residues. V dropped 5 bases and J dropped 6 bases, with 11 bases sitting between them. Per germline, CDR1 SEHNR and CDR2 FQNEAQ (reference sequence). The CDR3 coding sequence is TGTGCCAGCAGCCAAGGGAGCGGCAATGAGCAGTTCTTC. It yields the protein CASSQGSGNEQFF.

The chain joins TRBV29-1 to TRBJ1-4; the D gene is possibly TRBD1 (5 bases). V lost 3 bases to trimming and J lost 10 bases, with 18 bases between them. The length of the CDR3 is 14 residues. In germline, CDR1 is SQVTM, CDR2 ANQGSEA. DNA for the CDR3: TGCAGCGTTGAGGAAAGGGGTCTCTTCGGAAAACTGTTTTTT. This gives the protein CSVEERGLFGKLFF.

V gene TRBV6-5 combines with J gene TRBJ2-7; unclear D gene. Germline CDR1 is MNHEY and CDR2 is SVGAGI. CDR3 length: 14 residues. The V and J ends lost 0 bases and 3 bases respectively, with 9 bases between them. CDR3 in amino acids: CASSYSFPLYEQYF. The CDR3 coding sequence is TGTGCCAGCAGTTACTCCTTCCCCCTCTACGAGCAGTACTTC.

V gene TRBV7-2 combines with J gene TRBJ2-7; maybe TRBD1 (6 bases). Trimming stripped 4 bases from V and 3 bases from J, with 10 bases between. Looked up from germline, CDR1 is SGHTA and CDR2 is FQGNSA. The CDR3 is 13 amino acids. In DNA form, the CDR3 reads TGTGCCAGCAGCTCACGGACAGTCTACGAGCAGTACTTC. This sequence encodes CASSSRTVYEQYF.

This chain joins TRBV5-5 and TRBJ2-3; D possibly corresponds to TRBD2 (5 bases). Trimming took 0 bases from V and 4 from J, leaving 12 bases between them. The CDR3 covers 15 residues. The germline gives CDR1 SGHKS, CDR2 YYEKEE (reference sequence). CDR3 nucleotides: TGTGCCAGCAGCTTGGGCCACGTCGGGGCAGATACGCAGTATTTT. It specifies CASSLGHVGADTQYF.